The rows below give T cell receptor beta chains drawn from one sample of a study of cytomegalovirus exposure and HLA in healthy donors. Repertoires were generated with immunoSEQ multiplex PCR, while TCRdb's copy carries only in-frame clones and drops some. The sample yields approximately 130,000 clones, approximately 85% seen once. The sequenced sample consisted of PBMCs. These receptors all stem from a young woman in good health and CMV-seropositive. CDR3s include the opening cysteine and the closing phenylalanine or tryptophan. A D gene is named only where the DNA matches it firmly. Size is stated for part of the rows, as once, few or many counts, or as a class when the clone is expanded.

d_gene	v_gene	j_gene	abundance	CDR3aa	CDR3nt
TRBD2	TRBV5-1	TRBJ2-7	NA	CASSLQGAGGWNYEQYF	TGCGCCAGCAGCTTGCAAGGGGCGGGAGGATGGAACTACGAGCAGTACTTC
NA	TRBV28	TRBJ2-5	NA	CASSSLTQEQYF	TGTGCCAGCAGTTCCCTGACACAAGAGCAGTACTTC
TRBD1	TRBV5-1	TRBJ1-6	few	CASSPGDRGQGSPLHF	TGCGCCAGCAGCCCCGGGGACAGGGGGCAAGGTTCACCCCTCCACTTT
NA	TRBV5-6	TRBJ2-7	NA	CASSLGQFYEQYF	TGTGCCAGCAGCCTAGGACAGTTCTACGAGCAGTACTTC
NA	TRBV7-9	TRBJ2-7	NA	CASSSLSGSEQYF	TGTGCCAGCAGCTCCTTATCAGGTTCCGAGCAGTACTTC
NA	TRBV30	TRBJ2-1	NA	CAWSHLQGSYNEQFF	TGTGCCTGGTCCCACCTTCAGGGATCCTACAATGAGCAGTTCTTC
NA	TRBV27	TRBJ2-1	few	CASSLGRGSEQFF	TGTGCCAGCAGTTTAGGGAGGGGGAGTGAGCAGTTCTTC
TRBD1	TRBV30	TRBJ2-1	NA	CAWSRDRGPSSYNEQFF	TGTGCCTGGAGTAGGGACAGGGGTCCGAGCTCCTACAATGAGCAGTTCTTC
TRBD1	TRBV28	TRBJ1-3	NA	CASSLTGQLESGRDTIYF	TGTGCCAGCAGTTTAACGGGACAGCTGGAAAGTGGGAGAGACACCATATATTTT
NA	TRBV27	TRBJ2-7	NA	CASSLNPGAIYEQYF	TGTGCCAGCAGTTTGAACCCAGGGGCTATATACGAGCAGTACTTC
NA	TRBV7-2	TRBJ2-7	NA	CASSPFGGEQYF	TGTGCCAGCAGCCCTTTTGGGGGGGAGCAGTACTTC
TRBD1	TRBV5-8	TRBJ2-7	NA	CASSLRSSGQASYEQYF	TGTGCCAGCAGCTTACGTTCGTCCGGACAGGCCTCCTACGAGCAGTACTTC
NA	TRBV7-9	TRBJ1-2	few	CASNPSGSYGDYGYTF	TGTGCCAGCAACCCGTCCGGGTCCTACGGAGACTATGGCTACACCTTC
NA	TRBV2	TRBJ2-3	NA	CASKRERSTDTQYF	TGTGCCAGCAAGAGAGAACGGAGCACAGATACGCAGTATTTT
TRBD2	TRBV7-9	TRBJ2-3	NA	CASSPGLDTDTQYF	TGTGCCAGCAGCCCGGGACTAGACACAGATACGCAGTATTTT
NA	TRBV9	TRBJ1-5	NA	CAIKGRLSNQPQHF	TGTGCTATCAAGGGGCGGCTGAGCAATCAGCCCCAGCATTTT
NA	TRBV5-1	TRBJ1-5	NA	CASSLGTVGGSNQPQHF	TGCGCCAGCAGCTTGGGGACTGTGGGGGGGAGCAATCAGCCCCAGCATTTT
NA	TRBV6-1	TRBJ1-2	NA	CASNNRVYGYTF	TGTGCCAGCAATAACAGGGTCTATGGCTACACCTTC
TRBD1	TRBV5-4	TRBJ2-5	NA	CASSLAPGTGEETQYF	TGTGCCAGCAGCTTGGCCCCAGGGACAGGGGAGGAGACCCAGTACTTC
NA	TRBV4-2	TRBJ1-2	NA	CASSQERGATAYGYTF	TGTGCCAGCAGCCAAGAGCGGGGGGCGACGGCCTATGGCTACACCTTC
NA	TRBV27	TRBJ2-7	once	CASSLSATGSVYEQYF	TGTGCCAGCAGTTTATCGGCTACAGGGTCGGTCTACGAGCAGTACTTC
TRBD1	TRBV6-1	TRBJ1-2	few	CASAPGGISRGYTF	TGTGCCAGCGCGCCAGGGGGCATCTCGCGTGGCTACACCTTC
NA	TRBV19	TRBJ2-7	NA	CASRTHTDSYEQYF	TGTGCCAGTAGGACCCACACGGACAGCTACGAGCAGTACTTC
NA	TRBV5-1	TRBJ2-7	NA	CASSLGNTGINEQYF	TGCGCCAGCAGCTTGGGGAACACCGGGATAAACGAGCAGTACTTC
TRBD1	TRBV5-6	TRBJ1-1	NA	CASSSQGGTEAFF	TGTGCCAGCTCCTCTCAGGGGGGCACTGAAGCTTTCTTT
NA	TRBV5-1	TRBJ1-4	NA	CASSLGVLGGEKLFF	TGCGCCAGCAGCTTGGGGGTACTGGGAGGCGAAAAACTGTTTTTT
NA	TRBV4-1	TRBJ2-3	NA	CASSQGLAVWGTQYF	TGCGCCAGCAGCCAAGGTTTAGCGGTTTGGGGTACGCAGTATTTT
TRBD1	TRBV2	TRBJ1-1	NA	CASIRTGSTEAFF	TGTGCCAGCATCCGGACAGGGAGCACTGAAGCTTTCTTT
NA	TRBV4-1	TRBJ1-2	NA	CASSQDKAGAGLVYGYTF	TGCGCCAGCAGCCAAGATAAGGCGGGGGCGGGACTAGTCTATGGCTACACCTTC